What follows are 17 T cell receptor beta chains derived from one specimen sequenced in a study of blood T cell repertoires in COVID-19. The assay was immunoSEQ multiplex PCR, and TCRdb's table has in-frame clones only and misses some. The sample has under 100,000 clones; roughly 90% are singletons. Sequencing was performed on peripheral blood. These receptors came from a male donor with acute or convalescent COVID-19.

The chain employs TRBV29-1 and TRBJ2-3; 11 nucleotides align to TRBD1. Trimming removed 7 bases from V and 5 bases from J; junction bases left unmatched: 8. The CDR3 has 14 residues. Germline CDR1 SQVTM, CDR2 ANQGSEA. The CDR3 sequence is CSAADRGRGDTQYF. CDR3 bases: TGCAGCGCCGCGGACAGGGGGCGTGGAGATACGCAGTATTTT.

DNA for the CDR3: TGTGCCAGCACCACGACTAGCGGGGGGGCCCCACAGTATTTT. The encoded protein is CASTTTSGGAPQYF. The chain is built from TRBV6-5 and TRBJ2-3; TRBD2 matches at 14 bases. Germline CDR1 is MNHEY and CDR2 is SVGAGI. Trimming removed 7 bases from V and 12 bases from J; junction bases left unmatched: 9. This CDR3 is 14 amino acids long.

The chain recombines TRBV6-5 with TRBJ1-1; D is undetermined. This CDR3 spans 13 amino acids. V was clipped by 5 bases and J by 4 bases, with 11 bases between them. Germline CDR1 is MNHEY and CDR2 is SVGAGI. The CDR3 region is CASSRTAGTEAFF. For the CDR3, the DNA is TGTGCCAGCAGTCGGACGGCGGGCACTGAAGCTTTCTTT.

V gene TRBV19 combines with J gene TRBJ1-5; TRBD1 matches at 7 bases. Per germline, CDR1 LNHDA and CDR2 SQIVND (reference sequence). CDR3 length: 15 amino acids. V trimming: 4 bases; J trimming: 4 bases; junction bases outside the gene matches: 7. CDR3 bases: TGTGCCAGTAGTAAGACAGGGAGTGAAAATCAGCCCCAGCATTTT. This sequence encodes CASSKTGSENQPQHF.

The CDR3 loop is CASSVVPGQGSNSPLHF. Here the CDR3 DNA reads TGTGCCAGCAGCGTTGTCCCGGGACAGGGTTCGAATTCACCCCTCCACTTT. This chain joins TRBV9 and TRBJ1-6; 9 bases agree with TRBD1. CDR1 is SGDLS and CDR2 is YYNGEE in the germline V gene. Trimming removed 2 bases from V and 7 bases from J; junction bases left unmatched: 10. The CDR3 is 17 amino acids.

This chain links TRBV10-3 with TRBJ2-6, with TRBD1 identical over 8 bases. Trimming took 11 bases from V and 0 from J; bases not matched to a gene: 9. This CDR3 comprises 16 residues. CDR1 is ENHRY, CDR2 SYGVKD, per germline. CDR3 loop: CAVAGGTFSGANVLTF. Written as DNA, the CDR3 is TGTGCCGTCGCAGGGGGCACCTTCTCTGGGGCCAACGTCCTGACTTTC.

V gene TRBV5-1 combines with J gene TRBJ2-5; 8 nucleotides align to TRBD2. The V gene's germline CDR1 is SGHRS and CDR2 YFSETQ. The trim removed 2 bases at V and 1 base at J, leaving 1 base unmatched. The CDR3 has 14 amino acids. CDR3 loop: CASSFTSGQETQYF. Here the CDR3 DNA reads TGCGCCAGCAGCTTTACTAGCGGCCAAGAGACCCAGTACTTC.

The V call is TRBV3-1 (or the pseudogene TRBV3-2), the J call TRBJ2-7; 10 bases are shared with TRBD2. V dropped 1 base and J dropped 4; count of bases not matched to a gene: 4. This CDR3 spans 15 amino acids. From germline, CDR1 is LGHDT and CDR2 YNNKEL (reference sequence). The CDR3 DNA is TGTGCCAGCAGCCAAGGTTTAGCGGGGGGATACGAGCAGTACTTC. Amino acid sequence: CASSQGLAGGYEQYF.

The rearrangement uses TRBV5-1 and TRBJ1-2, with D perhaps matching TRBD1 (6 bases). This CDR3 contains 14 residues. Germline loops: CDR1 SGHRS, CDR2 YFSETQ. V was clipped by 0 bases and J by 7 bases, with 13 bases between them. The CDR3 spells CASSLDLGAGGYTF. Here the CDR3 DNA reads TGCGCCAGCAGCTTGGATTTGGGGGCAGGTGGCTACACCTTC.

The chain uses TRBV19 and TRBJ1-1, with D possibly TRBD1 on 5 matching bases. Trimming removed 5 bases at V and 5 bases at J, with 15 bases between. Germline CDR1 reads LNHDA; CDR2 reads SQIVND (reference sequence). This CDR3 spans 14 amino acids. The CDR3 nucleotides are TGTGCCAGTAGTGGGTATAGGGGCAATACTGAAGCTTTCTTT. This gives the protein CASSGYRGNTEAFF.

The chain employs TRBV5-1 and TRBJ1-2; D is perhaps TRBD1 (5 bases). Germline-derived CDR1 and CDR2 are SGHRS and YFSETQ. The V end was cut by 2 bases, the J end by 8 bases, with 13 bases between. The CDR3 loop spans 13 amino acids. The chain's CDR3 is CASSFSGDEGYTF. CDR3 in DNA: TGCGCCAGCAGCTTCTCGGGGGACGAGGGCTACACCTTC.

This chain connects TRBV7-9 to TRBJ1-5; no definite D call. The CDR3 consists of 13 residues. Germline V gives CDR1 SEHNR, CDR2 FQNEAQ (reference sequence). V was shortened by 3 bases and J by 5 bases, with 8 bases between the two germline ends. The CDR3 spells CASSFEADQPQHF. CDR3 nucleotide sequence: TGTGCCAGCAGCTTTGAGGCCGATCAGCCCCAGCATTTT.

The chain is built from TRBV11-2 and TRBJ2-7; 10 bases are a match to TRBD1. V lost 2 bases to trimming and J lost 6 bases; unmatched junction nucleotides: 13. Germline V CDR1 and CDR2: SGHAT, FQNNGV. CDR3 size: 17 residues. For the CDR3, the DNA is TGTGCCAGCAGCTTATCCTCTCCCGGGACAGGGGTGACCGAGCAGTACTTC. Encoded protein: CASSLSSPGTGVTEQYF.

This clone showed up just once. This chain joins TRBV5-1 and TRBJ2-3; a weak D match, TRBD2 (6 bases). CDR1 and CDR2 (germline): SGHRS, YFSETQ. This CDR3 spans 15 amino acids. V lost 0 bases and J 0 bases, leaving 8 bases between the germline ends. Here the CDR3 DNA reads TGCGCCAGCAGCTTGGGGGGGACTAGCACAGATACGCAGTATTTT. This translates into CASSLGGTSTDTQYF.

V gene TRBV24-1 combines with J gene TRBJ2-2; D is possibly TRBD1 (5 bases). The V and J ends lost 2 bases and 8 bases respectively, with 11 bases between them. CDR1 KGHDR and CDR2 SFDVKD come from the germline V gene. This CDR3 spans 14 amino acids. The CDR3 spells CATSDSREGGELFF. CDR3 DNA sequence: TGTGCCACCAGTGATTCCAGGGAAGGGGGGGAGCTGTTTTTT.

V and J are TRBV12-3 or TRBV12-4 and TRBJ1-4; the match to TRBD1 covers 7 bases. The trim removed 8 bases at V and 4 bases at J, leaving 4 bases unmatched. CDR3 length: 13 residues. The CDR3 here is CASGGQLNEKLFF. CDR3 DNA: TGTGCCAGCGGGGGACAGCTTAATGAAAAACTGTTTTTT.

The V call is TRBV5-4, the J call TRBJ2-3; unclear D gene. Trimming removed 3 bases at V and 4 bases at J, with 9 bases between. Germline V lookup: CDR1 SGHNT, CDR2 YYREEE (reference sequence). The CDR3 covers 13 residues. Written as DNA, the CDR3 is TGTGCCAGCAGCTCCACTCAATCAGATACGCAGTATTTT. Residues: CASSSTQSDTQYF.